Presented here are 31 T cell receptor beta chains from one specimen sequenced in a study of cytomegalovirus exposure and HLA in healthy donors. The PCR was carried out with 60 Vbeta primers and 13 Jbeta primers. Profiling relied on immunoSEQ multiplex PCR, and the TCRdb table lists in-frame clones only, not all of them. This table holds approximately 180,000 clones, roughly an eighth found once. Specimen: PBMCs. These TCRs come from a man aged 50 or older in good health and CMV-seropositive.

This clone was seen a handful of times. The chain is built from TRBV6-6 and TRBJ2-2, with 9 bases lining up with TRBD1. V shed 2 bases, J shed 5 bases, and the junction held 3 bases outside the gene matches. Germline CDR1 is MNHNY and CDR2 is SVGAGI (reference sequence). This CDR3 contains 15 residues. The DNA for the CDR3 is TGTGCCAGCAGTTACAGGGACAGGGTAACCGGGGAGCTGTTTTTT. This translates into CASSYRDRVTGELFF.

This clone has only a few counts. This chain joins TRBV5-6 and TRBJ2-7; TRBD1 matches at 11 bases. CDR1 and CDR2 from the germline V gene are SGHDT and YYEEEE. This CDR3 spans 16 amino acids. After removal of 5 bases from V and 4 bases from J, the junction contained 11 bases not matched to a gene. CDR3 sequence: CASRYSGTGGLYEQYV. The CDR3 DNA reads TGTGCCAGCAGGTATTCCGGGACAGGGGGGTTATACGAGCAGTACGTC.

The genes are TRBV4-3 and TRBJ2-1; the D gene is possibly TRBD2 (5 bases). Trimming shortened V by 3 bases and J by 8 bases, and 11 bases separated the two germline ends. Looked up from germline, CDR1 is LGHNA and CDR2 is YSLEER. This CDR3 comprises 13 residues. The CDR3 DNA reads TGCGCCAGCAGCCACTCGACCGGGGATGAGCAGTTCTTC. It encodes CASSHSTGDEQFF.

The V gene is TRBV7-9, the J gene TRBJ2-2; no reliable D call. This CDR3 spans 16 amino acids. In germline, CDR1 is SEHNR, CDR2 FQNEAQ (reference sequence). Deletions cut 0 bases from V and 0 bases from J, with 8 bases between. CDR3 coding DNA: TGTGCCAGCAGCTTAGCGAGATCGACGAACACCGGGGAGCTGTTTTTT. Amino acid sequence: CASSLARSTNTGELFF.

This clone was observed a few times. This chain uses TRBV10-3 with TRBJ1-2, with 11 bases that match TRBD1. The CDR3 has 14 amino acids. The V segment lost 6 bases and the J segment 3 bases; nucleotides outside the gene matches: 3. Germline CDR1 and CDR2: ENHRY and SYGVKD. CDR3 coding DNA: TGTGCCATCAGGGGGGGACAGGGGGACTATGGCTACACCTTC. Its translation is CAIRGGQGDYGYTF.

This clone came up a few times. The CDR3 loop is CASGRANTGELFF. CDR3 DNA: TGTGCCAGCGGGCGGGCGAACACCGGGGAGCTGTTTTTT. The chain couples TRBV13 to TRBJ2-2, with a tentative D call TRBD2 (5 bases). CDR1 and CDR2 from the germline V gene are PRHDT and FYEKMQ (reference sequence). V shed 8 bases and J shed 0 bases, with 7 bases lying between them. The CDR3 loop spans 13 amino acids. The whole variable domain, filled in from reference TRBV13 and TRBJ2-2, reads AAGVIQSPRHLIKEKRETATLKCYPIPRHDTVYWYQQGPGQDPQFLISFYEKMQSDKGSIPDRFSAQQFSDYHSELNMSSLELGDSALYFCASGRANTGELFFGEGSRLTVL.

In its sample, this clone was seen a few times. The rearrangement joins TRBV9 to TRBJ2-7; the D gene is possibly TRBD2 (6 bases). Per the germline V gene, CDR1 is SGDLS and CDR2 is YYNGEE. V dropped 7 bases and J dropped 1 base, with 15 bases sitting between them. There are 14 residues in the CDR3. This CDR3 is CASAPDGGSYEQYF. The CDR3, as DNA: TGTGCCAGCGCACCCGACGGGGGTTCCTACGAGCAGTACTTC.

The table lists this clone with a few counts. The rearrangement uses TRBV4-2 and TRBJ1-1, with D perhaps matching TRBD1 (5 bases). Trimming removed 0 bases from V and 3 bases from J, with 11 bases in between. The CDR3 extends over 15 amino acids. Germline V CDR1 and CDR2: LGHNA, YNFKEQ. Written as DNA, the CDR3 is TGTGCCAGCAGCCAAGATCGGGCGGGGCACACTGAAGCTTTCTTT. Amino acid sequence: CASSQDRAGHTEAFF.

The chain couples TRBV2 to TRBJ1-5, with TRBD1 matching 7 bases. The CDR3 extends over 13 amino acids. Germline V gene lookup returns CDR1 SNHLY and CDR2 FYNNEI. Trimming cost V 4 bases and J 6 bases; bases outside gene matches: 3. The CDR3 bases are TGTGCCAGCAGTGGACAGGGAGGTCAGCCCCAGCATTTT. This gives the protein CASSGQGGQPQHF.

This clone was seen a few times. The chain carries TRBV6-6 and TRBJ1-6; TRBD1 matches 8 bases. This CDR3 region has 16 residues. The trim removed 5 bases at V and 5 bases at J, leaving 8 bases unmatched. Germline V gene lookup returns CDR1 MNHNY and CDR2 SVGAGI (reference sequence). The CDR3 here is CASSMTGATDNSPLHF. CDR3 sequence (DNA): TGTGCCAGCAGTATGACAGGGGCTACCGATAATTCACCCCTCCACTTT.

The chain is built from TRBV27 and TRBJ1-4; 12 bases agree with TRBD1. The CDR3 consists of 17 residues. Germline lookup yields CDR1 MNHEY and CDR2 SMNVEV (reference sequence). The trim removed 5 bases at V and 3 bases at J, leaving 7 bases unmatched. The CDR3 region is CASSPRDRGRANEKLFF. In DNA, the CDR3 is TGTGCCAGCAGTCCGCGGGACAGGGGGCGGGCTAATGAAAAACTGTTTTTT.

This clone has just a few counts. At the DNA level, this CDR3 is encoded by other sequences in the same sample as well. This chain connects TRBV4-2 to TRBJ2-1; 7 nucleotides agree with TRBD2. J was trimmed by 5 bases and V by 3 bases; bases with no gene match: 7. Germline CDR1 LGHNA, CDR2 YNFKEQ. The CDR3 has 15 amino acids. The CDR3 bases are TGTGCCAGCAGCCAGGGCGGCGGGGGTAACAATGAGCAGTTCTTC. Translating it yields CASSQGGGGNNEQFF.

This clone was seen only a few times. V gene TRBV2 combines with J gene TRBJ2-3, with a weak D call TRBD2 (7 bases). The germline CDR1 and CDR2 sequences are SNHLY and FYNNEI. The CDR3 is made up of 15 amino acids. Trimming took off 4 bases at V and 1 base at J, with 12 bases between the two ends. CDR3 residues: CASSVGGARTDTQYF. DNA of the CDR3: TGTGCCAGCAGTGTGGGGGGGGCGCGCACAGATACGCAGTATTTT.

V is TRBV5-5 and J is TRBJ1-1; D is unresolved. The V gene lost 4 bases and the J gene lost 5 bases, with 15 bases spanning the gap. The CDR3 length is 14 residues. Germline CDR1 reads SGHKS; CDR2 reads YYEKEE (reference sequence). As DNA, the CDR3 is TGTGCCAGCAGCGGAGACATAGGGAGGACTGAAGCTTTCTTT. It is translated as CASSGDIGRTEAFF.

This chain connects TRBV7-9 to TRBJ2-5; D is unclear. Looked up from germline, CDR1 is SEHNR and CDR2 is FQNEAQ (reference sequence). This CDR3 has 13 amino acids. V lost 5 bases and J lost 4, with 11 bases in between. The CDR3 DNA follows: TGTGCCAGCAGCCCCCCTATGAGAGAGACCCAGTACTTC. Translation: CASSPPMRETQYF.

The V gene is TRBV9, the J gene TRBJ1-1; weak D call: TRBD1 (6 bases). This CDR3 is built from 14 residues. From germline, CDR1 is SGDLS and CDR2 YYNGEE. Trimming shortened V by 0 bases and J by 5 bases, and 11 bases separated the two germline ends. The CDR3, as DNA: TGTGCCAGCAGCGTAGCGGGGGGGCGGACTGAAGCTTTCTTT. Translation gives CASSVAGGRTEAFF.

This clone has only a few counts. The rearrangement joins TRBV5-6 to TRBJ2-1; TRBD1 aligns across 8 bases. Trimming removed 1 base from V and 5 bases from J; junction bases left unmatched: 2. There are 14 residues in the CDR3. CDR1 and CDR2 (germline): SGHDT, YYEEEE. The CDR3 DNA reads TGTGCCAGCAGCTTGTTGACAGGGGACAATGAGCAGTTCTTC. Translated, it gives CASSLLTGDNEQFF.

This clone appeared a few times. The chain's CDR3 is CASSLSGLAGQETQYF. The DNA of the CDR3 is TGCGCCAGCAGCTTGTCGGGACTAGCGGGCCAAGAGACCCAGTACTTC. The chain carries TRBV5-1 and TRBJ2-5; 12 positions match TRBD2. CDR1 SGHRS and CDR2 YFSETQ come from the germline V gene. The CDR3 has 16 residues. V gave up 1 base and J gave up 1 base; unmatched junction bases: 2.

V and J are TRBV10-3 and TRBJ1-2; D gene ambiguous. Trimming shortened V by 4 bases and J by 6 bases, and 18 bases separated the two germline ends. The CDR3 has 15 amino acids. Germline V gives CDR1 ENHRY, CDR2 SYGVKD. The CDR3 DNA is TGTGCCATCAGTGCGTCGGATCGGGAGGGCAATGGCTACACCTTC. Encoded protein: CAISASDREGNGYTF.

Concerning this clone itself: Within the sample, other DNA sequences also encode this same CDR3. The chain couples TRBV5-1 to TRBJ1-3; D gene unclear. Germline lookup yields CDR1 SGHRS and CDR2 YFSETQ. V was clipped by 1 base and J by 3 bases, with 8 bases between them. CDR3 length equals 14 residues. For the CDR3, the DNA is TGCGCCAGCAGCTTGCGGGGTAGTGGAAACACCATATATTTT. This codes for CASSLRGSGNTIYF.

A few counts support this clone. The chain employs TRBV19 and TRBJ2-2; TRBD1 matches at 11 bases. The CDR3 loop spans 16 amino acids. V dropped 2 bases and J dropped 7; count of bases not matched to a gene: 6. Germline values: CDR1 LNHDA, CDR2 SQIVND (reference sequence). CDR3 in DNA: TGTGCCAGTAGTATAACCGGGACAGGGGGAGTCGGGGAGCTGTTTTTT. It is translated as CASSITGTGGVGELFF.

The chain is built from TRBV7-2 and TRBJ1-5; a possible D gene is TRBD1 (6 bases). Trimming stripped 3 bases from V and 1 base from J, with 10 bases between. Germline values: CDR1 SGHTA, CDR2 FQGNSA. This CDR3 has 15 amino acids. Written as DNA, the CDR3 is TGTGCCAGCAGCTTGGACAGTCTAAGCAATCAGCCCCAGCATTTT. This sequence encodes CASSLDSLSNQPQHF.

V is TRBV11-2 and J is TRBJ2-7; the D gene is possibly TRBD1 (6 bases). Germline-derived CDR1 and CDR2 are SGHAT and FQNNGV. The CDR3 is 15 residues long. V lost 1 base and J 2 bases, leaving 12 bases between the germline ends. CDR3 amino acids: CASSLVAGAPYEQYF. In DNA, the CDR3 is TGTGCCAGCAGCTTAGTGGCAGGGGCCCCCTACGAGCAGTACTTC.

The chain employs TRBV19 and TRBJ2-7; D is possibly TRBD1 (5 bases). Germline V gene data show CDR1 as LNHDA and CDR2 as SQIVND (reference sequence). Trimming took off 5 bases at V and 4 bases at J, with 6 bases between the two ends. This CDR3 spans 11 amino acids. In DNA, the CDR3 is TGTGCCAGTAGTCCAGGGTACGAGCAGTACTTC. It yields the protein CASSPGYEQYF.

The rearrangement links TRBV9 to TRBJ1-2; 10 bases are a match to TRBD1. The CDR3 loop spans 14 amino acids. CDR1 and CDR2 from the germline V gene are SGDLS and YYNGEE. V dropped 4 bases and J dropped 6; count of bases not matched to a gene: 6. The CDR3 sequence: CASSFRDRGNGYTF. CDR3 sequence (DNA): TGTGCCAGCAGCTTCCGGGACAGGGGTAATGGCTACACCTTC.

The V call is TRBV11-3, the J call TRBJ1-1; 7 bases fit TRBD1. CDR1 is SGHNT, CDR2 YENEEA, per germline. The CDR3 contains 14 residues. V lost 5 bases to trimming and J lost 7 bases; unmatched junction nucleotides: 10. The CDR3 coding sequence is TGTGCCAGCAGCCGAGGACAGGCCAGTCTTGAAGCTTTCTTT. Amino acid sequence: CASSRGQASLEAFF.

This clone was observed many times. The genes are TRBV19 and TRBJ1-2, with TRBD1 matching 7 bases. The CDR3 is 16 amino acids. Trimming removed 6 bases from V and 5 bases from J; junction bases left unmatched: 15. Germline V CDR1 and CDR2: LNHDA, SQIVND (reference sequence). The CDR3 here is CASSTSREGANYGYTF. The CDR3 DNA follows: TGTGCCAGTAGCACTAGCCGCGAGGGGGCGAATTATGGCTACACCTTC.

CDR3 in amino acids: CASSPADGTVRGAFF. CDR3 DNA sequence: TGCGCCAGCAGCCCTGCGGACGGGACAGTCCGTGGGGCTTTCTTT. The rearrangement uses TRBV5-1 and TRBJ1-1; 7 bases agree with TRBD1. Germline loops: CDR1 SGHRS, CDR2 YFSETQ. The CDR3 runs to 15 residues. Trimming cost V 4 bases and J 11 bases; bases outside gene matches: 17.

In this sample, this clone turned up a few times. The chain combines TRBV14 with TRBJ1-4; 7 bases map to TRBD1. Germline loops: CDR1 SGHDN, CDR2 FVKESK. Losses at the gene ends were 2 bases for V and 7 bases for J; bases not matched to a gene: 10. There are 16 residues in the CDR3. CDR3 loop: CASSQWGRGESEKLFF. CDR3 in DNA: TGTGCCAGCAGCCAATGGGGCAGGGGGGAAAGTGAAAAACTGTTTTTT.

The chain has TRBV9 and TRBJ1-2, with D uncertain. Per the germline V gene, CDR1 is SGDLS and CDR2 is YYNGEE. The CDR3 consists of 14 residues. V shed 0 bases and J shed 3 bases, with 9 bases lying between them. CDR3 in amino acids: CASSVAAGDYGYTF. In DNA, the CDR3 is TGTGCCAGCAGCGTAGCGGCAGGCGACTATGGCTACACCTTC.

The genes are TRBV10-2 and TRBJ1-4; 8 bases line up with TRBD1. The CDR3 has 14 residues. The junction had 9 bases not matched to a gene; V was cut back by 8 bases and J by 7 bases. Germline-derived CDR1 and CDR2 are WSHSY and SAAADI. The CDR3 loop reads CASSEQGVGEKLFF. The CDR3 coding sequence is TGCGCCAGCTCGGAACAGGGGGTGGGTGAAAAACTGTTTTTT.